The sequence of this TCR beta chain was determined in a study of blood T cell repertoires in COVID-19. The overall study: The origin of the acute and convalescent COVID-19 samples was the United States, Italy and Spain.

Using immunoSEQ multiplex PCR, the repertoire was profiled, and TCRdb retains in-frame clones only, with some absent. The table includes about 140,000 clones, 75% to 90% detected once. Sequenced: peripheral blood. The origin of this receptor is a human donor in a cohort sampled during active COVID-19.

In nucleotides, the CDR3 is TGTGCCAGCAGCTTAGGACTAGCGGAACCTCCAGATACGCAGTATTTT. This translates into CASSLGLAEPPDTQYF. The rearrangement links TRBV7-2 to TRBJ2-3, with 9 nucleotides matching TRBD2. CDR1 and CDR2 from the germline V gene are SGHTA and FQGNSA. Losses at the gene ends were 1 base for V and 4 bases for J; bases not matched to a gene: 6. The CDR3 has 16 residues.